A selection of T cell receptor beta chains follows, all from one sample in a study of T cell changes during pregnancy in multiple sclerosis. Assay: immunoSEQ multiplex PCR; the TCRdb copy retains only in-frame clones and omits some. This repertoire shows tens of thousands of clones, roughly 89% found once; its top ten account for 5% to 5.5%. Sample: CD8+ T cells from peripheral blood mononuclear cells, taken in the second trimester of pregnancy. These receptors were obtained from a female donor in good health, enrolled as a control in a pregnancy study. CDR3s include the opening cysteine and the closing phenylalanine or tryptophan. D genes are given only for firm matches. The size of a clone is reported for some rows only, either as once, few or many, or as a class for expanded clones.

CDR3 protein: CASSQGDISTDTQYF; CDR3 DNA: TGTGCCAGCAGCCAGGGGGACATTAGCACAGATACGCAGTATTTT; V gene: TRBV4-2; clone size: -; D gene: -; J gene: TRBJ2-3
CDR3 protein: CASSFGGEAFF; CDR3 DNA: TGTGCCAGCAGCTTCGGAGGGGAAGCTTTCTTT; V gene: TRBV13; clone size: -; D gene: -; J gene: TRBJ1-1
CDR3 protein: CASSFLGGDIFFGYTF; CDR3 DNA: TGTGCCAGCAGCTTTCTCGGGGGGGACATTTTTTTTGGCTACACCTTC; V gene: TRBV13; clone size: -; D gene: -; J gene: TRBJ1-2
CDR3 protein: CASSQEGGTGGDTQYF; CDR3 DNA: TGCGCCAGCAGCCAAGAAGGGGGGACAGGGGGCGATACGCAGTATTTT; V gene: TRBV4-1; clone size: -; D gene: TRBD1; J gene: TRBJ2-3
CDR3 protein: CASSLTVFNEQFF; CDR3 DNA: TGTGCCAGCAGTTTGACAGTGTTCAATGAGCAGTTCTTC; V gene: TRBV28; clone size: -; D gene: -; J gene: TRBJ2-1
CDR3 protein: CASSVAGGEQFF; CDR3 DNA: TGTGCCAGTAGTGTAGCGGGAGGAGAGCAGTTCTTC; V gene: TRBV19; clone size: -; D gene: TRBD2; J gene: TRBJ2-1
CDR3 protein: CASRQPGQKNFYEQYF; CDR3 DNA: TGTGCCAGCAGACAACCAGGACAGAAAAATTTCTACGAGCAGTACTTC; V gene: TRBV28; clone size: -; D gene: -; J gene: TRBJ2-7
CDR3 protein: CASRPTGLAGGHETQYF; CDR3 DNA: TGCGCCAGCAGACCAACGGGACTAGCGGGAGGGCACGAGACCCAGTACTTC; V gene: TRBV5-1; clone size: -; D gene: TRBD2; J gene: TRBJ2-5
CDR3 protein: CASSGNTQREGQSSYNEQFF; CDR3 DNA: TGCGCCAGCAGCGGTAACACCCAGCGGGAGGGCCAGAGCTCCTACAATGAGCAGTTCTTC; V gene: TRBV5-1; clone size: -; D gene: TRBD2; J gene: TRBJ2-1
CDR3 protein: CASSSSTGGNTIYF; CDR3 DNA: TGTGCCAGCAGCTCCTCGACAGGAGGAAACACCATATATTTT; V gene: TRBV7-9; clone size: -; D gene: -; J gene: TRBJ1-3
CDR3 protein: CASSRLMDRAAQPQHF; CDR3 DNA: TGTGCCAGCAGCCGTTTGATGGACAGGGCAGCCCAGCCCCAGCATTTT; V gene: TRBV7-8; clone size: medium-sized; D gene: TRBD1; J gene: TRBJ1-5
CDR3 protein: CASRYGTSPNNEQFF; CDR3 DNA: TGTGCCAGCAGGTATGGGACTAGCCCTAACAATGAGCAGTTCTTC; V gene: TRBV28; clone size: -; D gene: TRBD2; J gene: TRBJ2-1
CDR3 protein: CASRPGQGAFYEQYF; CDR3 DNA: TGTGCCAGCAGACCGGGACAGGGGGCTTTCTACGAGCAGTACTTC; V gene: TRBV6-6; clone size: -; D gene: TRBD1; J gene: TRBJ2-7
CDR3 protein: CASTALEEQFF; CDR3 DNA: TGTGCCAGCACCGCCCTTGAGGAGCAGTTCTTC; V gene: TRBV2; clone size: -; D gene: -; J gene: TRBJ2-1
CDR3 protein: CASSQDPRDRGYGYTF; CDR3 DNA: TGCGCCAGCAGCCAAGACCCCCGAGACAGGGGCTATGGCTACACCTTC; V gene: TRBV4-1; clone size: once; D gene: TRBD1; J gene: TRBJ1-2
CDR3 protein: CASSQEEGASYEQYF; CDR3 DNA: TGCGCCAGCAGCCAAGAAGAGGGGGCGTCCTACGAGCAGTACTTC; V gene: TRBV4-3; clone size: few; D gene: TRBD1; J gene: TRBJ2-7
CDR3 protein: CASSPSWGPSYEQYF; CDR3 DNA: TGTGCCAGCAGCCCGAGTTGGGGGCCCTCCTACGAGCAGTACTTC; V gene: TRBV14; clone size: -; D gene: -; J gene: TRBJ2-7
CDR3 protein: CASSEAWTRAEAFF; CDR3 DNA: TGTGCCAGCAGTGAAGCGTGGACACGGGCGGAAGCTTTCTTT; V gene: TRBV6-1; clone size: -; D gene: -; J gene: TRBJ1-1
CDR3 protein: CSVKNRAGANVLTF; CDR3 DNA: TGCAGCGTAAAAAACAGGGCTGGGGCCAACGTCCTGACTTTC; V gene: TRBV29-1; clone size: -; D gene: -; J gene: TRBJ2-6
CDR3 protein: CASSDTGGNQPQHF; CDR3 DNA: TGTGCCAGCAGCGACACAGGGGGCAATCAGCCCCAGCATTTT; V gene: TRBV2; clone size: -; D gene: TRBD1; J gene: TRBJ1-5
CDR3 protein: CASSRQEGTQYF; CDR3 DNA: TGCGCCAGCAGCCGACAGGAAGGGACCCAGTACTTC; V gene: TRBV4-1; clone size: -; D gene: -; J gene: TRBJ2-5
CDR3 protein: CAIGDLGQGNSPLHF; CDR3 DNA: TGTGCCATCGGAGATTTGGGACAGGGGAATTCACCCCTCCACTTT; V gene: TRBV10-3; clone size: -; D gene: TRBD1; J gene: TRBJ1-6
CDR3 protein: CASSPRASGPSYNEQFF; CDR3 DNA: TGTGCCAGCAGCCCCCGGGCTAGCGGGCCTTCCTACAATGAGCAGTTCTTC; V gene: TRBV7-9; clone size: -; D gene: TRBD2; J gene: TRBJ2-1
CDR3 protein: CASSESDRRDTGELFF; CDR3 DNA: TGTGCCAGCAGTGAATCGGACAGAAGGGACACCGGGGAGCTGTTTTTT; V gene: TRBV6-4; clone size: -; D gene: -; J gene: TRBJ2-2
CDR3 protein: CASSLNPGERTGELFF; CDR3 DNA: TGTGCCAGCAGCTTGAATCCGGGAGAGCGAACCGGGGAGCTGTTTTTT; V gene: TRBV5-6; clone size: -; D gene: -; J gene: TRBJ2-2
CDR3 protein: CATSIDRARPGELFF; CDR3 DNA: TGTGCCACCAGTATAGACAGGGCGAGACCGGGGGAGCTGTTTTTT; V gene: TRBV15; clone size: -; D gene: TRBD1; J gene: TRBJ2-2
CDR3 protein: CASSDGQSYEQYF; CDR3 DNA: TGTGCCAGCAGCGACGGACAGTCCTACGAGCAGTACTTC; V gene: TRBV9; clone size: once; D gene: -; J gene: TRBJ2-7
CDR3 protein: CASSPGLAGVTYEQYF; CDR3 DNA: TGTGCCAGCAGCCCAGGACTAGCGGGGGTGACCTACGAGCAGTACTTC; V gene: TRBV7-8; clone size: -; D gene: TRBD2; J gene: TRBJ2-7
CDR3 protein: CASSLRDSSYEQYF; CDR3 DNA: TGTGCCAGCAGCTTAAGGGACAGTTCCTACGAGCAGTACTTC; V gene: TRBV7-6; clone size: once; D gene: TRBD1; J gene: TRBJ2-7
CDR3 protein: CASSPRGVDSGNTIYF; CDR3 DNA: TGTGCCAGCAGCCCCAGGGGGGTCGACTCTGGAAACACCATATATTTT; V gene: TRBV9; clone size: -; D gene: TRBD1; J gene: TRBJ1-3
CDR3 protein: CASSPRQGNQPQHF; CDR3 DNA: TGTGCCAGCAGTCCACGACAGGGGAATCAGCCCCAGCATTTT; V gene: TRBV6-5; clone size: -; D gene: TRBD1; J gene: TRBJ1-5
CDR3 protein: CASSIGASSGNTIYF; CDR3 DNA: TGTGCCAGTAGTATAGGGGCGAGCTCTGGAAACACCATATATTTT; V gene: TRBV19; clone size: -; D gene: -; J gene: TRBJ1-3
CDR3 protein: CASSDGGGRETQYF; CDR3 DNA: TGTGCCAGCAGTGACGGGGGGGGCAGGGAGACCCAGTACTTC; V gene: TRBV6-1; clone size: -; D gene: TRBD2; J gene: TRBJ2-5
CDR3 protein: CASSPPPGQGTDTQYF; CDR3 DNA: TGTGCCAGTAGTCCCCCTCCGGGACAGGGGACAGATACGCAGTATTTT; V gene: TRBV19; clone size: medium-sized; D gene: TRBD1; J gene: TRBJ2-3
CDR3 protein: CASSEKGRGASTDTQYF; CDR3 DNA: TGTGCCAGCAGTGAGAAGGGCCGGGGGGCTAGCACAGATACGCAGTATTTT; V gene: TRBV2; clone size: -; D gene: -; J gene: TRBJ2-3
CDR3 protein: CASSYSRQLLNTEAFF; CDR3 DNA: TGTGCCAGCAGTTACTCCCGACAGCTCTTGAACACTGAAGCTTTCTTT; V gene: TRBV6-6; clone size: -; D gene: -; J gene: TRBJ1-1
CDR3 protein: CASSLMPSWEQYF; CDR3 DNA: TGTGCCAGCAGTTTAATGCCTAGCTGGGAGCAGTACTTC; V gene: TRBV27; clone size: -; D gene: -; J gene: TRBJ2-7
CDR3 protein: CAISESGGSGVYEQYF; CDR3 DNA: TGTGCCATCAGTGAGTCGGGGGGCAGCGGGGTCTACGAGCAGTACTTC; V gene: TRBV10-3; clone size: -; D gene: -; J gene: TRBJ2-7
CDR3 protein: CASSYSGLAGGNGYTF; CDR3 DNA: TGTGCCAGCAGTTACTCGGGTCTAGCGGGGGGGAATGGCTACACCTTC; V gene: TRBV6-5; clone size: -; D gene: -; J gene: TRBJ1-2
CDR3 protein: CASSYGQAIYEQYF; CDR3 DNA: TGTGCCAGCAGTTACGGCCAGGCGATCTACGAGCAGTACTTC; V gene: TRBV6-5; clone size: -; D gene: -; J gene: TRBJ2-7
CDR3 protein: CASIQKGEAETQYF; CDR3 DNA: TGTGCCAGCATACAAAAAGGGGAGGCAGAGACCCAGTACTTC; V gene: TRBV6-1; clone size: -; D gene: -; J gene: TRBJ2-5
CDR3 protein: CASSQGLVGEQFF; CDR3 DNA: TGTGCCAGCAGTCAGGGACTAGTAGGTGAGCAGTTCTTC; V gene: TRBV27; clone size: -; D gene: TRBD2; J gene: TRBJ2-1
CDR3 protein: CASSPGTTIYEQYF; CDR3 DNA: TGTGCCAGCAGCCCCGGGACAACGATTTACGAGCAGTACTTC; V gene: TRBV9; clone size: -; D gene: -; J gene: TRBJ2-7
CDR3 protein: CASSITPGSGRSWETQYF; CDR3 DNA: TGTGCCAGTAGTATAACTCCGGGGAGCGGGAGATCGTGGGAGACCCAGTACTTC; V gene: TRBV19; clone size: -; D gene: TRBD2; J gene: TRBJ2-5
CDR3 protein: CASSLVGLAGGHEQFF; CDR3 DNA: TGTGCCAGCAGCTTAGTGGGACTAGCGGGAGGGCATGAGCAGTTCTTC; V gene: TRBV7-9; clone size: -; D gene: TRBD2; J gene: TRBJ2-1
CDR3 protein: CASSSPDRTRPYEQYF; CDR3 DNA: TGCGCCAGCAGCTCACCAGACCGGACTCGACCCTACGAGCAGTACTTC; V gene: TRBV5-1; clone size: -; D gene: -; J gene: TRBJ2-7